This T cell receptor beta chain originates from a study of cytomegalovirus exposure and HLA in healthy donors. Whole-study results and caveats: A prior analysis recorded that most TCR beta V segments were productive about 90% or about 30% of the time. A later analysis associated 16,951 TCR beta sequences with HLA alleles at a 0.05 false discovery rate. Sequence variants that were highly shared formed a cluster that was likely a sequencing artifact.

Germline trimming cut 0 bases from V and 0 bases from J; bases unmatched to any gene: 6. Per the germline V gene, CDR1 is SGHRS and CDR2 is YFSETQ. The length of the CDR3 is 17 residues. On this clone itself: The antigen is unknown.

The PCR had 60 Vbeta and 13 Jbeta primers. Some clones are missing from TCRdb's copy, which holds only in-frame ones; the method was immunoSEQ multiplex PCR. Of 75,000 to 100,000 clones listed, about four fifths are singletons. The chain recombines TRBV5-1 with TRBJ1-3; the match to TRBD1 covers 7 bases. Sample: PBMCs. This TCR was sampled from a man aged 18 to 30 in good health and CMV-seropositive. CDR3 coding DNA: TGCGCCAGCAGCTTGGGGGGCACAGGGGCCTCTGGAAACACCATATATTTT. Its translation: CASSLGGTGASGNTIYF.